These 22 T cell receptor beta chains originate from one sample sequenced in a study of neoadjuvant nivolumab and ipilimumab in lung cancer. The table came from immunoSEQ multiplex PCR; TCRdb's copy has only in-frame clones and leaves some out. The repertoire holds about 3,700 clones, with around nine tenths as singletons. The sequencing here drew on adjacent normal lung tissue, taken after neoadjuvant nivolumab, alone or with ipilimumab, at or shortly before surgery. The receptors were sampled from an adult with non-small cell lung cancer.

V gene TRBV11-1 combines with J gene TRBJ2-2, with D maybe TRBD1 (5 bases). Germline-derived CDR1 and CDR2 are SGHAT and FQDESV (reference sequence). The V gene lost 3 bases and the J gene lost 3 bases, with 20 bases spanning the gap. The CDR3 runs to 18 residues. The CDR3 loop reads CASSFGVWARDYTGELFF. In DNA, the CDR3 is TGTGCCAGCAGCTTCGGCGTTTGGGCCAGGGATTACACCGGGGAGCTGTTTTTT.

The V call is TRBV25-1, the J call TRBJ1-1; D perhaps matches TRBD1 (5 bases). CDR1 and CDR2 from the germline V gene are MGHDK and SYGVNS. Trimming took off 8 bases at V and 4 bases at J, with 17 bases between the two ends. This CDR3 is built from 14 residues. In DNA form, the CDR3 reads TGTGCCAGCGGAGATCTTGGGGGATTCACTGAAGCTTTCTTT. This sequence encodes CASGDLGGFTEAFF.

There are a few counts of this clone. One junction end does not reproduce the germline sequence, and a read error may be involved. Here the CDR3 DNA reads TGTGCCAGCAGGGAAGCAGTCGGCCAAAATCAGCCCCAGCATTTT. Protein sequence: CASREAVGQNQPQHF. The chain employs TRBV6-1 and TRBJ1-5; D uncertain. CDR1 and CDR2 (germline): MNHNS, SASEGT. The length of the CDR3 is 15 residues.

The V and J genes are TRBV4-2 and TRBJ1-2; D is uncertain. V shed 0 bases and J shed 4 bases, with 9 bases lying between them. CDR3 length equals 14 residues. The V gene's germline CDR1 is LGHNA and CDR2 YNFKEQ. The CDR3 DNA follows: TGTGCCAGCAGCCAAGATAACAGCCTCTATGGCTACACCTTC. Encoded protein: CASSQDNSLYGYTF.

This rearrangement joins TRBV4-1 to TRBJ2-7; maybe TRBD1 (6 bases). V was shortened by 0 bases and J by 1 base, with 19 bases between the two germline ends. CDR1 is MGHRA and CDR2 is YSYEKL in the germline V gene. The CDR3 sequence is 18 residues long. The CDR3 DNA follows: TGCGCCAGCAGCCAAGATAACTTCCTTCCAGGGGTTTCCTACGAGCAGTACTTC. Amino acids: CASSQDNFLPGVSYEQYF.

V gene TRBV12-2 combines with J gene TRBJ2-1; the table assigns TRBD2, which was not confirmed against the DNA. TRBV12-2 is listed as a pseudogene. The CDR3 length is 15 residues. The CDR3 is CASRPETSGRKWQFF. CDR3 bases: TGTGCAAGTCGCCCCGAGACTAGCGGGAGAAAGTGGCAGTTCTTC.

The chain links TRBV13 to TRBJ1-3, with 7 bases identical to TRBD1. The J segment lost 4 bases and the V segment lost 0 bases, leaving 0 bases of the junction unmatched. Looked up from germline, CDR1 is PRHDT and CDR2 is FYEKMQ (reference sequence). The CDR3 consists of 14 residues. As DNA, the CDR3 is TGTGCCAGCAGCTTAGGGACAGGGGGAAACACCATATATTTT. Protein: CASSLGTGGNTIYF.

In this sample, this clone turned up a few times. The chain employs TRBV6-1 and TRBJ1-3; 7 positions match TRBD1. Germline CDR1 and CDR2: MNHNS and SASEGT. The length of the CDR3 is 15 residues. V was pared by 6 bases and J by 3 bases, with 8 bases of the junction left unmatched. Here the CDR3 reads CASSRTGTDGNTIYF. The CDR3 DNA reads as TGTGCCAGCAGCCGAACGGGGACAGATGGAAACACCATATATTTT.

A remark on this clone: Other nucleotide sequences from this sample produce the same CDR3. CDR3 DNA: TGCGCCAGCAGCGGACAGGGGAACACCATATATTTT. Translating it yields CASSGQGNTIYF. The J gene is TRBJ1-3, the V gene TRBV10-2; 9 positions agree with TRBD1. This CDR3 has 12 residues. V lost 6 bases to trimming and J lost 7 bases; unmatched junction nucleotides: 1. Germline loops: CDR1 WSHSY, CDR2 SAAADI.

Here the CDR3 reads CASSVGSGWGETQYF. Here the CDR3 DNA reads TGTGCCAGCAGTGTAGGATCGGGTTGGGGAGAGACCCAGTACTTC. The chain carries TRBV6-1 and TRBJ2-5; D is uncertain. This CDR3 is 15 amino acids long. Looked up from germline, CDR1 is MNHNS and CDR2 is SASEGT. Trimming stripped 4 bases from V and 4 bases from J, with 16 bases between.

This chain connects TRBV19 to TRBJ2-7, with D perhaps given as TRBD1 or TRBD2 (5 bases each). The V and J ends lost 4 bases and 5 bases respectively, with 18 bases between them. In germline, CDR1 is LNHDA, CDR2 SQIVND (reference sequence). The CDR3 has 15 amino acids. DNA of the CDR3: TGTGCCAGTAGTAGCTCCGGGACCAGAGGCGACGAGCAGTACTTC. Protein sequence: CASSSSGTRGDEQYF.

This clone appeared once. The chain couples TRBV7-9 to TRBJ1-5, with D unresolved. This CDR3 region has 13 residues. Germline-derived CDR1 and CDR2 are SEHNR and FQNEAQ (reference sequence). V dropped 0 bases and J dropped 7 bases, with 7 bases sitting between them. This CDR3 is CASSLAKGQPQHF. The CDR3 region has the DNA TGTGCCAGCAGCTTAGCCAAGGGACAGCCCCAGCATTTT.

The V gene is TRBV2, the J gene TRBJ1-5; 8 bases match TRBD1. Germline V lookup: CDR1 SNHLY, CDR2 FYNNEI. Trimming took 6 bases from V and 5 from J; bases not matched to a gene: 3. This CDR3 comprises 13 residues. CDR3 sequence reads: CASSDRGYQPQHF. CDR3 bases: TGTGCCAGCAGCGACAGGGGCTATCAGCCCCAGCATTTT.

The J gene is TRBJ2-1, the V gene TRBV7-8; D is undetermined. The CDR3 spans 16 residues. Deletions cut 1 base from V and 9 bases from J, with 19 bases between. CDR1 is SGHVS and CDR2 is FQNEAQ in the germline V gene. CDR3 DNA sequence: TGTGCCAGCAGCTTAGGGTGGGCGCACCCGGCCAGTGAGCAGTTCTTC. Translated, it gives CASSLGWAHPASEQFF.

V is TRBV6-1 and J is TRBJ2-5; possibly TRBD1 or TRBD2 for D (6 bases each). Germline lookup yields CDR1 MNHNS and CDR2 SASEGT. Trimming left V 7 bases short and J 3 bases short, with 18 bases between. This CDR3 contains 15 residues. CDR3 coding DNA: TGTGCCAGCATTTCAGGGGAGGCGGGAAAAGAGACCCAGTACTTC. This encodes CASISGEAGKETQYF.

V and J are TRBV7-2 and TRBJ1-1, with D uncertain. CDR1 is SGHTA and CDR2 is FQGNSA in the germline V gene. The CDR3 length is 15 residues. V lost 2 bases and J 4 bases, leaving 14 bases between the germline ends. As DNA, the CDR3 is TGTGCCAGCAGCTTATGGGTTGCTCTGGGCACTGAAGCTTTCTTT. Translation gives CASSLWVALGTEAFF.

This clone is a singleton in its sample. This sequence joins TRBV5-1 and TRBJ1-2; D is ambiguous. With 0 bases removed from V and 6 bases from J, the gap between germline ends came to 12 bases. The CDR3 sequence is 14 residues long. Germline CDR1 is SGHRS and CDR2 is YFSETQ. This chain's CDR3 is CASSLALGEDGYTF. The DNA for the CDR3 is TGCGCCAGCAGCTTGGCCCTGGGAGAGGATGGCTACACCTTC.

About this clone itself: Other DNA variants within this sample encode the same CDR3. The chain recombines TRBV7-8 with TRBJ2-5, with D unclear. The V end lost 1 base, the J end lost 2 bases, and 8 bases lay between the germline ends. The CDR3 runs 14 residues. Looked up from germline, CDR1 is SGHVS and CDR2 is FQNEAQ. DNA for the CDR3: TGTGCCAGCAGCTTAGGAGCCTTTCAAGAGACCCAGTACTTC. Its protein product is CASSLGAFQETQYF.

This rearrangement joins TRBV6-5 to TRBJ1-1; no reliable D call. Germline CDR1 is MNHEY and CDR2 is SVGAGI. Trimming removed 5 bases from V and 0 bases from J, with 13 bases in between. This CDR3 region has 15 residues. CDR3 sequence: CASSAIRGVNTEAFF. For the CDR3, the DNA is TGTGCCAGCAGTGCTATTCGGGGAGTGAACACTGAAGCTTTCTTT.

The rearrangement joins TRBV5-4 to TRBJ1-1, with D unclear. The V end was cut by 5 bases, the J end by 0 bases, with 14 bases between. The CDR3 loop spans 15 amino acids. Germline V gives CDR1 SGHNT, CDR2 YYREEE (reference sequence). The CDR3 reads CASSSYRALNTEAFF. Written as DNA, the CDR3 is TGTGCCAGCAGTTCCTATCGGGCCCTGAACACTGAAGCTTTCTTT.

This clone was counted a single time. The rearrangement joins TRBV19 to TRBJ1-1, with TRBD1 as a possible D gene (6 bases). Trimming shortened V by 7 bases and J by 2 bases, and 14 bases separated the two germline ends. Germline V gives CDR1 LNHDA, CDR2 SQIVND (reference sequence). The CDR3 length is 14 residues. The CDR3 sequence: CASNQGRHNTEAFF. The CDR3 DNA is TGTGCCAGTAATCAGGGGAGACATAACACTGAAGCTTTCTTT.

The chain uses TRBV6-5 and TRBJ1-2; no reliable D call. CDR1 is MNHEY and CDR2 is SVGAGI in the germline V gene. Deletions cut 2 bases from V and 0 bases from J, with 7 bases between. The CDR3 has 14 residues. The CDR3 region has the DNA TGTGCCAGCAGTTACGGGGTTGCTAACTATGGCTACACCTTC. Residues: CASSYGVANYGYTF.